These T cell receptor beta chains were read from a single sample in a study of T cells in tuberculosis. TCRdb keeps only in-frame clones here, not all; method: immunoSEQ multiplex PCR. The sample lists roughly 24,000 clones; about 96% were seen once. The sequencing sample was made of PBMCs. These receptors originate from a donor between 10 and 35 years old with latent tuberculosis or without tuberculosis infection. Each CDR3 is given without its conserved first and last residue. The order of the fields is D gene, V gene, J gene, CDR3 protein. The D gene is left open where the match is weak.

>TRBD1|TRBV13|TRBJ1-2
ASSRSDREIYGYT
>NA|TRBV29-1|TRBJ1-1
SVEGQRSLEAF
>NA|TRBV7-2|TRBJ2-4
ASSPDRLLAKNIQY
>TRBD1|TRBV9|TRBJ1-2
ASSDGTGDRYGYT
>NA|TRBV14|TRBJ2-7
ASSLSGAYEQY
>TRBD1|TRBV6-5|TRBJ2-1
ASRLTGVWANEQF
>NA|TRBV27|TRBJ1-5
ASSYTADHQPQH
>TRBD2|TRBV6-5|TRBJ2-1
ASSLLAGGLHEQF
>TRBD1|TRBV6-5|TRBJ1-4
ASSYLGTGMGEKLF
>NA|TRBV7-3|TRBJ2-3
ASSASFTDTQY
>TRBD1|TRBV7-6|TRBJ2-7
ASSPYEDRSFQEQY
>NA|TRBV12-5|TRBJ1-5
ASGFNGGQPPNQPQH
>NA|TRBV12-5|TRBJ2-7
ASVQPERLRAHSYEQY
>NA|TRBV27|TRBJ2-2
ASRSSAVGELF
>NA|TRBV29-1|TRBJ1-1
SVKQILMNTEAF
>TRBD2|TRBV10-2|TRBJ2-3
ASSFLAGGTDTQY
>NA|TRBV10-2|TRBJ2-7
ASMTGLREQY
>NA|TRBV10-1|TRBJ1-1
ASSETGPPAEAF
>NA|TRBV4-3|TRBJ2-1
ASSQVSLAINEQF
>NA|TRBV7-2|TRBJ1-2
ASSPNNARAFNYGYT